A selection of T cell receptor beta chains follows, all from one sample in a study of graft-versus-host responses after intestinal transplantation. The protocol was immunoSEQ multiplex PCR, while the TCRdb copy is restricted to in-frame clones and leaves out a portion. In the table there are under 150,000 clones, approximately 90% of which are singletons. These receptors' targets are unknown. The starting material was unstimulated CD4+ T cells sorted from spleen or lymph node cells, obtained before intestinal transplant. These TCRs come from a human donor who received an intestinal transplant. CDR3s include the opening cysteine and the closing phenylalanine or tryptophan. Fields, in order: D gene, V gene, J gene, clone size, CDR3 protein, CDR3 DNA. The D gene is left open where the match is weak. Clone size is stated in some rows and not others, as once, few, many or a class when expanded.

TRBD2	TRBV19	TRBJ2-3	-	CASQAGGPTDTQYF	TGTGCCAGCCAAGCGGGGGGACCCACAGATACGCAGTATTTT
TRBD2	TRBV7-2	TRBJ2-1	once	CASSSDPGLAANEQFF	TGTGCCAGCAGCTCGGATCCGGGACTAGCGGCCAATGAGCAGTTCTTC
-	TRBV6-1	TRBJ2-7	once	CASRPTGIPYEQYF	TGTGCCAGCAGACCGACAGGAATCCCCTACGAGCAGTACTTC
-	TRBV4-3	TRBJ2-2	-	CASSQGLASELFF	TGCGCCAGCAGCCAAGGACTGGCGTCTGAGCTGTTTTTT
-	TRBV4-1	TRBJ1-6	-	CASSQPGRYSPLHF	TGCGCCAGCAGCCAACCAGGGAGGTACTCACCCCTCCACTTT
TRBD1	TRBV18	TRBJ1-2	once	CASSSDRGGYGYTF	TGTGCCAGCTCATCGGACAGGGGCGGCTATGGCTACACCTTC
-	TRBV9	TRBJ1-4	-	CASSPTTAPNEKLFF	TGTGCCAGCAGCCCAACGACAGCTCCTAATGAAAAACTGTTTTTT
-	TRBV6-6	TRBJ2-1	-	CASSYPDTYNEQFF	TGTGCCAGCAGTTACCCCGACACCTACAATGAGCAGTTCTTC
TRBD2	TRBV7-6	TRBJ2-2	-	CASRTGTSGGGTGELFF	TGTGCCAGCAGAACTGGGACTAGCGGGGGGGGCACCGGGGAGCTGTTTTTT
TRBD2	TRBV4-1	TRBJ2-2	-	CASSQERGGRAGELFF	TGCGCCAGCAGCCAAGAGCGCGGGGGAAGGGCCGGGGAGCTGTTTTTT
TRBD2	TRBV11-3	TRBJ2-2	once	CASSQIAGGTGELFF	TGTGCCAGCAGCCAGATAGCGGGAGGAACCGGGGAGCTGTTTTTT
TRBD1	TRBV7-2	TRBJ1-1	-	CASSPQTGGNTEAFF	TGTGCCAGCAGCCCCCAGACAGGGGGAAACACTGAAGCTTTCTTT
TRBD2	TRBV2	TRBJ2-3	-	CASRTSGTDTQYF	TGTGCCAGCCGCACTAGCGGCACAGATACGCAGTATTTT
-	TRBV25-1	TRBJ2-7	-	CASSTGRSYEQYF	TGTGCCAGCAGCACAGGGCGTTCCTACGAGCAGTACTTC
-	TRBV5-6	TRBJ1-1	once	CASSLDAGAQNTEAFF	TGTGCCAGCAGCTTGGATGCAGGCGCCCAGAACACTGAAGCTTTCTTT
TRBD2	TRBV18	TRBJ2-5	-	CASSPVRLAGGGQETQYF	TGTGCCAGCTCACCAGTGCGACTAGCGGGAGGAGGCCAAGAGACCCAGTACTTC
-	TRBV6-5	TRBJ2-1	-	CASSPGTPAYNEQFF	TGTGCCAGCAGTCCTGGGACACCTGCCTACAATGAGCAGTTCTTC
-	TRBV18	TRBJ2-3	-	CASSEQAGTDTQYF	TGTGCCAGCTCAGAGCAGGCCGGCACAGATACGCAGTATTTT
TRBD1	TRBV19	TRBJ2-2	-	CASSIRQGWDTGELFF	TGTGCCAGTAGTATACGACAGGGTTGGGACACCGGGGAGCTGTTTTTT
-	TRBV28	TRBJ2-5	-	CASSWRGRKGGETQYF	TGTGCCAGCAGCTGGCGGGGGCGGAAGGGAGGGGAGACCCAGTACTTC
-	TRBV2	TRBJ2-1	-	CASKQGNEQFF	TGTGCCAGCAAGCAGGGGAATGAGCAGTTCTTC
-	TRBV7-2	TRBJ1-4	-	CASSFSGDEKLFF	TGTGCCAGCAGCTTTTCAGGGGATGAAAAACTGTTTTTT
-	TRBV5-6	TRBJ1-2	once	CASRKTHGYTF	TGTGCCAGCAGGAAAACTCATGGCTACACCTTC
-	TRBV18	TRBJ2-5	-	CASSRGVQETQYF	TGTGCCAGCTCCCGAGGTGTCCAAGAGACCCAGTACTTC
-	TRBV4-1	TRBJ2-7	-	CASSRDGAAVSYGQYF	TGCGCCAGCAGCCGGGATGGAGCGGCAGTCTCCTACGGGCAGTACTTC
-	TRBV7-9	TRBJ1-6	-	CASSLASRGSPLHF	TGTGCCAGCAGCTTAGCGTCTCGGGGATCACCCCTCCACTTT
-	TRBV30	TRBJ2-7	-	CAWSVRLSSYEQYF	TGTGCCTGGAGTGTCAGATTAAGCTCCTACGAGCAGTACTTC
TRBD1	TRBV19	TRBJ2-7	-	CASSISGQGSYEQYF	TGTGCCAGTAGTATATCGGGACAGGGTTCTTACGAGCAGTACTTC
-	TRBV10-2	TRBJ2-7	few	CASSEGIGAREQYF	TGCGCCAGCAGTGAGGGGATTGGGGCTAGGGAGCAGTACTTC